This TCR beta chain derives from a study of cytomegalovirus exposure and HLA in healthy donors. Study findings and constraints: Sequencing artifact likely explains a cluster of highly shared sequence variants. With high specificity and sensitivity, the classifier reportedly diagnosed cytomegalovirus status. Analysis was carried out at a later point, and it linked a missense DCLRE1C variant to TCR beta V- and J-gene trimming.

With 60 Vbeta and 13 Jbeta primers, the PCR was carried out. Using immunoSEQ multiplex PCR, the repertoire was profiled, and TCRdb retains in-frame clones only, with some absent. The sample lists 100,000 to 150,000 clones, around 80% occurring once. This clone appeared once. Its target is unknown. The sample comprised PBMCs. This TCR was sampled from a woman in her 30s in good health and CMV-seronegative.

The CDR3 nucleotides read TGTGCCAGCGAGTATCCGGGACTAGCGGGTTACGAGCAGTACTTC. It yields the protein CASEYPGLAGYEQYF. The chain has TRBV28 and TRBJ2-7, with TRBD2 identical over 12 bases. Germline lookup yields CDR1 MDHEN and CDR2 SYDVKM. The trim removed 8 bases at V and 4 bases at J, leaving 9 bases unmatched. The CDR3 extends over 15 amino acids. The full variable domain, rest sourced from reference TRBV28 and TRBJ2-7, is DVKVTQSSRYLVKRTGEKVFLECVQDMDHENMFWYRQDPGLGLRLIYFSYDVKMKEKGDIPEGYSVSREKKERFSLILESASTNQTSMYLCASEYPGLAGYEQYFGPGTRLTVT.